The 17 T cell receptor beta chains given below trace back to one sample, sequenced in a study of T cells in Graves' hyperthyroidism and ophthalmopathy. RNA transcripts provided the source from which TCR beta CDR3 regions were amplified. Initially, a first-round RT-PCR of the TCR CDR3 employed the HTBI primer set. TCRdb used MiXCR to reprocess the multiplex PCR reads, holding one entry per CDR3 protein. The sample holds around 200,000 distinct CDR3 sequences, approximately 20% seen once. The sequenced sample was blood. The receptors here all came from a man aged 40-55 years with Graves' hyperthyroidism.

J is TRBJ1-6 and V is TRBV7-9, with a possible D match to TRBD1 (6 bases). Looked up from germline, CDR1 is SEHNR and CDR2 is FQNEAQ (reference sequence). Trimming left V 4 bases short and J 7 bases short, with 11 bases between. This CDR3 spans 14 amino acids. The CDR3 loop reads CASSSQTGNSPLHF. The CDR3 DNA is TGTGCCAGCAGCTCCCAGACAGGCAATTCACCCCTCCACTTT.

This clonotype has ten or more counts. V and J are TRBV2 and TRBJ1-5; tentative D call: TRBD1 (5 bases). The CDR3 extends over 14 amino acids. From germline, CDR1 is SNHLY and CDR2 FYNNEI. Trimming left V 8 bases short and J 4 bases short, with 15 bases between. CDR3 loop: CASGRDGRNQPQHF. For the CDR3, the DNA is TGTGCCAGCGGGCGGGACGGCAGAAATCAGCCCCAGCATTTT.

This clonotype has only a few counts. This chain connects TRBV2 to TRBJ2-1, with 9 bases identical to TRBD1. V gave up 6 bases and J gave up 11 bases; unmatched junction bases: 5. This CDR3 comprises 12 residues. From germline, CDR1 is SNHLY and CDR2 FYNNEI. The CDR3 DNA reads TGTGCCAGCAGGGACAGGGGAAGTAAGCAGTTCTTC. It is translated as CASRDRGSKQFF.

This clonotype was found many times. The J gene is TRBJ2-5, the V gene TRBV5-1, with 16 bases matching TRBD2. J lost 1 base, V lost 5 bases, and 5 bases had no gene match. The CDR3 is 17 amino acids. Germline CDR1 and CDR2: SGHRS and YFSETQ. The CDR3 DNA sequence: TGCGCCAGCAGTTCCGGGACTAGCGGGGGGGTCCAAGAGACCCAGTACTTC. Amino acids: CASSSGTSGGVQETQYF.

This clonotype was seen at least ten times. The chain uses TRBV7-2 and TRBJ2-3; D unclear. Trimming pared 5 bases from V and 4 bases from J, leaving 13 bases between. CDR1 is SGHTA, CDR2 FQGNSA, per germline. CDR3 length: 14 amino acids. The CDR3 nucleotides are TGTGCCAGCAGCCTATACTCCCCAGCAGATACGCAGTATTTT. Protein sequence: CASSLYSPADTQYF.

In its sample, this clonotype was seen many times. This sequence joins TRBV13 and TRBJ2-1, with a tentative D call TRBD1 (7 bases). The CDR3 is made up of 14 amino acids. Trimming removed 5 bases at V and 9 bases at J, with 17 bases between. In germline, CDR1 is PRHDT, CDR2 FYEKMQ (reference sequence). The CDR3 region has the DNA TGTGCCAGCAGCATCCGTGGAGGGGGCATTGAGCAGTTCTTC. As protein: CASSIRGGGIEQFF.

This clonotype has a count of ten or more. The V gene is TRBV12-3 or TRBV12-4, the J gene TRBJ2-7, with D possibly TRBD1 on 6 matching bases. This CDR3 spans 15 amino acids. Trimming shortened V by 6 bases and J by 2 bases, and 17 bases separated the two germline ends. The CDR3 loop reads CASRGGTGSTYEQYF. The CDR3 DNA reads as TGTGCCAGCAGAGGGGGAACAGGGAGCACCTACGAGCAGTACTTC.

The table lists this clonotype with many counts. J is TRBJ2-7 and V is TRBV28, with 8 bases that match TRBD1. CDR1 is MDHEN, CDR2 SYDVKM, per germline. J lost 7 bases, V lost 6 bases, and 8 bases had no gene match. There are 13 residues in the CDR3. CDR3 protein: CASSSGGWREQYF. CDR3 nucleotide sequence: TGTGCCAGCAGCTCAGGGGGCTGGAGGGAGCAGTACTTC.

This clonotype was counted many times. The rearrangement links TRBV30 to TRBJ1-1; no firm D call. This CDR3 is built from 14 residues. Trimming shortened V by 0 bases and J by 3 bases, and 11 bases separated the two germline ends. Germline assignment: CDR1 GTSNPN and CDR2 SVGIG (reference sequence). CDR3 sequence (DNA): TGTGCCTGGAGTGTACCCTCGAGAGACACTGAAGCTTTCTTT. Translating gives CAWSVPSRDTEAFF.

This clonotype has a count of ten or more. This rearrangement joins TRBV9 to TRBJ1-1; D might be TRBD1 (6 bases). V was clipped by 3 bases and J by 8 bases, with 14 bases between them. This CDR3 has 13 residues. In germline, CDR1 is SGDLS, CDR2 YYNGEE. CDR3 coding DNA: TGTGCCAGCAGCGGAGAGGGGGACCGAGAAGCTTTCTTT. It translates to CASSGEGDREAFF.

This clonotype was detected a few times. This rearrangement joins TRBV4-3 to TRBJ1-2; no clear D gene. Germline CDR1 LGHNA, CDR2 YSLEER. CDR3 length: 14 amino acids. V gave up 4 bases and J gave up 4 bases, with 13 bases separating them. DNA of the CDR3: TGCGCCAGCAGCCGAACCTCGCCGGGCTATGGCTACACCTTC. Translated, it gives CASSRTSPGYGYTF.

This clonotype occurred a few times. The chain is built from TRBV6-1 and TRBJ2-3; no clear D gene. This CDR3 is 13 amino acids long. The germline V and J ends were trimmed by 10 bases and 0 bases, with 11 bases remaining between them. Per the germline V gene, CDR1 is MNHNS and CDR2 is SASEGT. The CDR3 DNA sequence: TGTGCCACCCAACAAGATAGCACAGATACGCAGTATTTT. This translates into CATQQDSTDTQYF.

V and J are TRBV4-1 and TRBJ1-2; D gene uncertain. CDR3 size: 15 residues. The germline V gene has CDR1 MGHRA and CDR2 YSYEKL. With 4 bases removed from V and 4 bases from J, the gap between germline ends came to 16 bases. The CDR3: CASSLKWDFGYGYTF. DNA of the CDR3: TGCGCCAGCAGCCTCAAATGGGATTTTGGCTATGGCTACACCTTC.

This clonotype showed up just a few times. CDR3 sequence (DNA): TGTGCCAGCAAAGACAGCGGGGACTCCCATTACGAGCAGTACTTC. Translating gives CASKDSGDSHYEQYF. This chain uses TRBV6-1 with TRBJ2-7; 7 nucleotides agree with TRBD2. Per germline, CDR1 MNHNS and CDR2 SASEGT. The V segment lost 7 bases and the J segment 4 bases; nucleotides outside the gene matches: 13. This CDR3 spans 15 amino acids.

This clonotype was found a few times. CDR3 loop: CSVGTGSVNEQFF. The CDR3 coding sequence is TGCAGCGTTGGAACAGGATCCGTCAATGAGCAGTTCTTC. V is TRBV29-1 and J is TRBJ2-1; TRBD1 might be the D (5 bases). The germline CDR1 and CDR2 sequences are SQVTM and ANQGSEA. The germline V and J ends were trimmed by 4 bases and 6 bases, with 13 bases remaining between them. The CDR3 has 13 amino acids.

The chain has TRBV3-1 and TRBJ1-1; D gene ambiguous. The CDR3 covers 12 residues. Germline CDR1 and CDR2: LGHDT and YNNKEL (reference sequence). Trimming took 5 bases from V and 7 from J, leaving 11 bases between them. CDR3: CASSSPGGEAFF. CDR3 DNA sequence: TGTGCCAGCAGCTCTCCGGGCGGTGAAGCTTTCTTT. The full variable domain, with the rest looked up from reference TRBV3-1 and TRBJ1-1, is DTAVSQTPKYLVTQMGNDKSIKCEQNLGHDTMYWYKQDSKKFLKIMFSYNNKELIINETVPNRFSPKSPDKAHLNLHINSLELGDSAVYFCASSSPGGEAFFGQGTRLTVV.

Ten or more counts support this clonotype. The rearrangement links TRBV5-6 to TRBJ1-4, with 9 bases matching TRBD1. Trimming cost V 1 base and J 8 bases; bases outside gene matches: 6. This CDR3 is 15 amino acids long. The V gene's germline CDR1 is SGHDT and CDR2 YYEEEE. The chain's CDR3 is CASSLWDRVGEKLFF. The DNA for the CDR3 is TGTGCCAGCAGCTTGTGGGACAGGGTCGGAGAAAAACTGTTTTTT.